The T cell receptor beta chain described here comes from a study of STAT3 mutations in large granular lymphocyte leukemia. Study-wide context: Immunosuppressive therapy was given to more than half of T-LGLL patients. Whole-study results and caveats: Samples missed the first appearance of the clone. Persisting codominant clonotypes may have hidden a small pathogenic clone. All newly emerging clones after therapy were STAT3 wild type. At least one immunodominant TCR beta clonotype appeared in every T-cell large granular lymphocyte leukemia patient.

Measured with immunoSEQ multiplex PCR; TCRdb has only the in-frame clones, and not every one. The table records around 6,600 clones, around 52% of them present only once. Note on this clone: As yet, its antigen is unknown.

Germline V gene lookup returns CDR1 MNHEY and CDR2 SMNVEV (reference sequence). Trimming took 5 bases from V and 4 from J; bases not matched to a gene: 8. The CDR3 consists of 14 residues. This receptor was taken from a boy younger than 18 with T-cell large granular lymphocyte leukemia. Some clones in this sample may be carry-over from other donors' samples. The chain combines TRBV27 with TRBJ2-7; TRBD1 agrees at 7 bases. What was sequenced was peripheral blood mononuclear cells. The CDR3, as DNA: TGTGCCAGCAGTCCTTACAGGGGCCCATACGAGCAGTACTTC. Protein product: CASSPYRGPYEQYF.